The 21 T cell receptor beta chains presented below share a single source sample, sequenced in a study of spatial heterogeneity in lung cancer. Findings and limits, study-wide: Mutation counts in tumors were tracked by counts of expanded intratumoral alpha and beta TCRs.

Antigens of these TCRs are unknown. Using its own MiXCR run on the 5' RACE reads, TCRdb lists one record per CDR3 protein. This table holds around 15,000 distinct CDR3 sequences, roughly 7% found once. As for time point: sample taken at primary tumor resection. Source: lung tumor tissue, taken at surgery. The receptors were sampled from a female donor with early-stage non-small cell lung cancer.

On this clonotype: Since the library was made to target alpha chains, this beta chain is a stray read and its abundance is not meaningful. V is TRBV10-2 and J is TRBJ2-1; maybe TRBD2 (6 bases). The germline V gene has CDR1 WSHSY and CDR2 SAAADI. CDR3 length: 12 amino acids. The V end was cut by 4 bases, the J end by 8 bases, with 9 bases between. The CDR3: CASSADYDEQFF. The CDR3 DNA sequence: TGCGCCAGCAGTGCGGACTATGATGAGCAGTTCTTC.

This clonotype has more than one count but fewer than ten. A library made for alpha chains picked up this beta chain off target, so its size means little. The rearrangement links TRBV6-1 to TRBJ2-7, with no clear D. The germline V and J ends were trimmed by 5 bases and 2 bases, with 10 bases remaining between them. The V gene's germline CDR1 is MNHNS and CDR2 SASEGT. CDR3 length equals 13 residues. The CDR3 reads CASSQERTYEQYF. CDR3 bases: TGTGCCAGCAGTCAAGAAAGAACCTACGAGCAGTACTTC.

This clonotype was detected many times. Because the library targeted alpha chains, this beta chain is an off-target read whose size means little. The chain is built from TRBV20-1 and TRBJ2-7; possible D gene TRBD1, 5 bases. The CDR3 runs to 14 residues. The V and J ends lost 3 bases and 6 bases respectively, with 18 bases between them. CDR1 and CDR2 (germline): DFQATT, SNEGSKA (reference sequence). The CDR3 region has the DNA TGCAGTGCTAGCGAGGATGGCAGGGTGGGCGAGCAGTACTTC. Translation: CSASEDGRVGEQYF.

This clonotype was recorded at least ten times. This beta chain was picked up by a library intended for alpha chains and is off target, so its count carries little meaning. The V gene is TRBV5-1, the J gene TRBJ2-7; unclear D gene. The V and J ends lost 0 bases and 2 bases respectively, with 12 bases between them. The germline V gene has CDR1 SGHRS and CDR2 YFSETQ. The CDR3 consists of 15 residues. Here the CDR3 DNA reads TGCGCCAGCAGCTTGGTTACATTTTCCCCCTACGAGCAGTACTTC. Protein: CASSLVTFSPYEQYF.

This clonotype was recorded a few times. Within a library made for alpha chains, this beta chain is off target, and its count is uninformative. This chain uses TRBV10-3 with TRBJ1-6; 10 bases agree with TRBD1. J lost 8 bases, V lost 7 bases, and 5 bases had no gene match. CDR3 size: 14 residues. Germline V CDR1 and CDR2: ENHRY, SYGVKD. Here the CDR3 DNA reads TGTGCCATCAAGGGACAGGGGACCGATTCACCCCTCCACTTT. Residues: CAIKGQGTDSPLHF.

This clonotype was counted ten times or more. This beta chain is an unintended read in a library built for alpha chains; its size means little. The chain joins TRBV5-1 to TRBJ2-7; no reliable D call. CDR3 length: 16 amino acids. The V end was cut by 0 bases, the J end by 1 base, with 14 bases between. Germline CDR1 SGHRS, CDR2 YFSETQ. The CDR3 sequence is CASSLEAVTRSYEQYF. CDR3 coding DNA: TGCGCCAGCAGCTTGGAGGCGGTCACCCGTTCCTACGAGCAGTACTTC. Full variable domain (rest looked up from reference TRBV5-1 and TRBJ2-7): KAGVTQTPRYLIKTRGQQVTLSCSPISGHRSVSWYQQTPGQGLQFLFEYFSETQRNKGNFPGRFSGRQFSNSRSEMNVSTLELGDSALYLCASSLEAVTRSYEQYFGPGTRLTVT.

In the case of this clonotype: In a library made to pick up alpha chains, this beta chain is a stray read with a size that means little. The chain recombines TRBV20-1 with TRBJ1-2, with D possibly matching TRBD1 (6 bases). The CDR3 spans 13 residues. Trimming took off 2 bases at V and 4 bases at J, with 11 bases between the two ends. Germline CDR1 is DFQATT and CDR2 is SNEGSKA (reference sequence). This chain's CDR3 is CSARQGSGYGYTF. The CDR3 DNA sequence: TGCAGTGCTAGACAGGGGTCGGGCTATGGCTACACCTTC.

This clonotype was seen repeatedly, ten times or more. A junction end diverges from the germline sequence, so it may reflect a read error. Being off target in a library aimed at alpha chains, this beta chain has a size of little meaning. The chain employs TRBV7-9 and TRBJ1-2; D might be TRBD1 (5 bases). The germline V gene encodes CDR1 SEHNR and CDR2 FQNEAQ (reference sequence). The CDR3 has 16 residues. DNA of the CDR3: TGTGTCAGCAGCCCCTACGGGACCGGATCCAGACATGGCTACACCTTC. It specifies CVSSPYGTGSRHGYTF.

This clonotype was picked up a small number of times. Little can be read into the size of this beta chain, an off-target read in a library designed for alpha chains. V and J are TRBV12-5 and TRBJ1-1; D is possibly TRBD1 (6 bases). This CDR3 is built from 15 residues. Trimming removed 3 bases at V and 3 bases at J, with 14 bases between. Germline V gene data show CDR1 as LGHNT and CDR2 as FRNRAP. The CDR3 protein is CASGFNTGSYTEAFF. CDR3 DNA: TGTGCTAGTGGTTTTAATACAGGGTCTTACACTGAAGCTTTCTTT.

The sample holds many counts of this clonotype. This beta chain represents an off-target read in a library built for alpha chains; its size is of limited meaning. V is TRBV10-3 and J is TRBJ1-2, with TRBD1 matching 12 bases. The germline V gene has CDR1 ENHRY and CDR2 SYGVKD. J was trimmed by 6 bases and V by 2 bases; bases with no gene match: 4. This CDR3 comprises 15 residues. In DNA form, the CDR3 reads TGTGCCATCAGTGAGCGGCGGGACAGGGGGCATGGCTACACCTTC. It specifies CAISERRDRGHGYTF.

This clonotype was seen only a few times. This beta chain slipped into a library made for alpha chains as a stray read, so its size is not meaningful. The chain recombines TRBV27 with TRBJ2-1; D is possibly TRBD1 or TRBD2 (6 bases each). V was trimmed by 2 bases and J by 5 bases, leaving 13 bases between them. Germline assignment: CDR1 MNHEY and CDR2 SMNVEV (reference sequence). CDR3 length equals 15 residues. The CDR3 DNA follows: TGTGCCAGCAGTTTAAACGGGGGCGGAAACAATGAGCAGTTCTTC. Translation gives CASSLNGGGNNEQFF.

This clonotype occurred a few times. The size of this beta chain means little, since it is a stray read in a library made for alpha chains. The genes are TRBV20-1 and TRBJ2-3; D possibly uses TRBD1 or TRBD2 (5 bases each). The CDR3 is made up of 12 amino acids. The germline V and J ends were trimmed by 3 bases and 5 bases, with 9 bases remaining between them. Germline V gene data show CDR1 as DFQATT and CDR2 as SNEGSKA (reference sequence). The CDR3 spells CSARGPIDTQYF. The CDR3 DNA reads TGCAGTGCTAGGGGACCCATAGATACGCAGTATTTT.

To note about this clonotype: This beta chain slipped into a library made for alpha chains as a stray read, so its size is not meaningful. The chain combines TRBV20-1 with TRBJ2-7; D possibly uses TRBD1 or TRBD2 (5 bases each). The CDR3 is 13 residues long. Germline V gives CDR1 DFQATT, CDR2 SNEGSKA (reference sequence). Trimming stripped 7 bases from V and 7 bases from J, with 20 bases between. CDR3 sequence: CSVADRDPGEQYF. DNA of the CDR3: TGCAGTGTTGCAGACCGGGACCCGGGGGAGCAGTACTTC.

This clonotype appeared a few times. This beta chain is a stray read from a library made for alpha chains; its abundance is not meaningful. The rearrangement links TRBV25-1 to TRBJ2-3; D remains unclear. Trimming took off 2 bases at V and 6 bases at J, with 3 bases between the two ends. Germline values: CDR1 MGHDK, CDR2 SYGVNS. This CDR3 contains 11 residues. CDR3 protein: CASSEGDTQYF. The CDR3 DNA is TGTGCCAGCAGTGAAGGGGATACGCAGTATTTT. The full variable domain, completed using reference TRBV25-1 and TRBJ2-3, is EADIYQTPRYLVIGTGKKITLECSQTMGHDKMYWYQQDPGMELHLIHYSYGVNSTEKGDLSSESTVSRIRTEHFPLTLESARPSHTSQYLCASSEGDTQYFGPGTRLTVL.

This clonotype came up a few times. Because the library targeted alpha chains, this beta chain is an off-target read whose size means little. The V and J genes are TRBV7-3 and TRBJ2-2; D ambiguous. V was pared by 3 bases and J by 7 bases, with 9 bases between. The germline gives CDR1 SGHTA, CDR2 FQGTGA. The length of the CDR3 is 13 residues. DNA for the CDR3: TGTGCCAGCAGCTTCTCTTCCGGCGGGGAGCTGTTTTTT. It codes for CASSFSSGGELFF.

This clonotype came up a few times. This beta chain represents an off-target read in a library built for alpha chains; its size is of limited meaning. V usage is TRBV19 and J usage is TRBJ2-3; tentatively, D is TRBD1 or TRBD2 (5 bases each). CDR1 and CDR2 from the germline V gene are LNHDA and SQIVND (reference sequence). The CDR3 totals 15 residues. With 5 bases removed from V and 2 bases from J, the gap between germline ends came to 14 bases. This chain's CDR3 is CASSHLEGTTDTQYF. The CDR3 DNA reads as TGTGCCAGTAGTCACCTCGAGGGGACCACAGATACGCAGTATTTT.

Concerning this clonotype: This beta chain is an unintended read in a library built for alpha chains; its size means little. This chain connects TRBV9 to TRBJ1-1; maybe TRBD1 (5 bases). CDR3 size: 13 residues. The V end was cut by 6 bases, the J end by 0 bases, with 9 bases between. The germline V gene encodes CDR1 SGDLS and CDR2 YYNGEE. The CDR3 DNA follows: TGTGCCAGCACCAGGGCCATGAACACTGAAGCTTTCTTT. Translation: CASTRAMNTEAFF.

This clonotype was seen repeatedly, ten times or more. As an off-target read in a library built for alpha chains, this beta chain has a frequency of little significance. This chain joins TRBV5-5 and TRBJ1-5, with D possibly TRBD1 on 6 matching bases. V lost 0 bases, J lost 0 bases, and 10 bases lay in between. The CDR3 is 16 residues long. Germline V gene sequence: CDR1 SGHKS, CDR2 YYEKEE (reference sequence). CDR3 nucleotide sequence: TGTGCCAGCAGCTTGGAAACAGGGTATAGCAATCAGCCCCAGCATTTT. Its translation: CASSLETGYSNQPQHF.

This clonotype occurred a few times. A library made for alpha chains picked up this beta chain off target, so its size means little. The chain uses TRBV5-1 and TRBJ2-3, with a weak D call TRBD2 (5 bases). CDR1 is SGHRS, CDR2 YFSETQ, per germline. The CDR3 has 16 residues. Trimming left V 1 base short and J 2 bases short, with 14 bases between. CDR3 in amino acids: CASSLRATGSTDTQYF. In DNA form, the CDR3 reads TGCGCCAGCAGCTTGAGGGCGACGGGGTCCACAGATACGCAGTATTTT.

In regard to this clonotype: This beta chain is off target for a library built for alpha chains, so its abundance means little. V usage is TRBV7-9 and J usage is TRBJ1-4; D is unresolved. Germline CDR1 SEHNR, CDR2 FQNEAQ (reference sequence). The CDR3 runs 12 residues. The V gene lost 2 bases and the J gene lost 8 bases, with 6 bases spanning the gap. The CDR3 nucleotides are TGTGCCAGCAGCTTAAATTGGGAAAAACTGTTTTTT. Encoded protein: CASSLNWEKLFF.

This clonotype was recorded at least ten times. The library was built for alpha chains, so this beta chain is an off-target read and its size means little. The rearrangement links TRBV3-1 to TRBJ1-3, with D hard to call. The CDR3 loop spans 14 amino acids. Trimming removed 2 bases from V and 1 base from J, with 6 bases in between. The germline gives CDR1 LGHDT, CDR2 YNNKEL (reference sequence). The CDR3 sequence is CASSQPLSGNTIYF. The CDR3, as DNA: TGTGCCAGCAGCCAACCGTTGTCTGGAAACACCATATATTTT. The full variable domain, completed using reference TRBV3-1 and TRBJ1-3, is DTAVSQTPKYLVTQMGNDKSIKCEQNLGHDTMYWYKQDSKKFLKIMFSYNNKELIINETVPNRFSPKSPDKAHLNLHINSLELGDSAVYFCASSQPLSGNTIYFGEGSWLTVV.